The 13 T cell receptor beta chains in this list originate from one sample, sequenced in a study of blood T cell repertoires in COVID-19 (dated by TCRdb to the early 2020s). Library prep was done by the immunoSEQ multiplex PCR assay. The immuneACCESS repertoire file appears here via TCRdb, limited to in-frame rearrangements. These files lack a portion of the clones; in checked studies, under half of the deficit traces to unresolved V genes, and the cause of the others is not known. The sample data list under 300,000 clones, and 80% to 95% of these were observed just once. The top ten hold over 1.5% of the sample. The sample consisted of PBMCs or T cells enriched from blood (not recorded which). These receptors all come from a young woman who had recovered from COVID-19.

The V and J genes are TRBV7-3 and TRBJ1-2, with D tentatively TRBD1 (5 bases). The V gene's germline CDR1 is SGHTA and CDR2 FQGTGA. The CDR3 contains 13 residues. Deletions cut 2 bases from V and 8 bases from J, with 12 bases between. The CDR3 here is CASSLGGGNGYTF. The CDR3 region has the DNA TGTGCCAGCAGCTTAGGGGGAGGGAACGGCTACACCTTC.

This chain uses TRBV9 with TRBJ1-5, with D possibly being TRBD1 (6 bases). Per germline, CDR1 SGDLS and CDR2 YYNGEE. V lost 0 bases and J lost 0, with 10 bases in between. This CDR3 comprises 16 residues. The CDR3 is CASSVGAGDSNQPQHF. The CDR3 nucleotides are TGTGCCAGCAGCGTAGGGGCAGGGGATAGCAATCAGCCCCAGCATTTT.

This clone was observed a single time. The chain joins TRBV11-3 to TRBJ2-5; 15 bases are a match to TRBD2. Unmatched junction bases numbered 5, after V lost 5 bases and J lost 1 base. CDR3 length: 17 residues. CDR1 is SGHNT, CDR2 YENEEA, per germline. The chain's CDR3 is CASSKSGLAGGQETQYF. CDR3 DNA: TGTGCCAGCAGCAAATCGGGACTAGCGGGGGGCCAAGAGACCCAGTACTTC.

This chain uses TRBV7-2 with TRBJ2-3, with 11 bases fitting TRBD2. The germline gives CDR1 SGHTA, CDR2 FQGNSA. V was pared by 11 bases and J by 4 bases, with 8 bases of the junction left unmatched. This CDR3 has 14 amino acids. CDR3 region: CAGSTSGVADTQYF. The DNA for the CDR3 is TGTGCCGGGTCGACTAGCGGGGTTGCAGATACGCAGTATTTT.

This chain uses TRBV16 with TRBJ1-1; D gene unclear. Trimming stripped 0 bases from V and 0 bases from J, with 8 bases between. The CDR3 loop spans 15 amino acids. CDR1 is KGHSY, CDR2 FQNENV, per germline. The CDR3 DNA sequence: TGTGCCAGCAGCCAATCAGCGGGGTTGAACACTGAAGCTTTCTTT. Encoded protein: CASSQSAGLNTEAFF.

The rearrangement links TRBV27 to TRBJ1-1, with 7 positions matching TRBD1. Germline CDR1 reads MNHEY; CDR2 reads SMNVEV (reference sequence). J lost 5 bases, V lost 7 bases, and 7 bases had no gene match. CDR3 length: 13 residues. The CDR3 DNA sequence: TGTGCCAGCACCCGGGACAGTGGTACTGAAGCTTTCTTT. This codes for CASTRDSGTEAFF.

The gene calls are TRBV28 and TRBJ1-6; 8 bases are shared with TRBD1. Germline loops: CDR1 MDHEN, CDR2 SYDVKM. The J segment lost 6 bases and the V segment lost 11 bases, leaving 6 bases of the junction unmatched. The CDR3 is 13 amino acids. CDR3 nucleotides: TGTGCCGGGAGGACAGGGTCTAATTCACCCCTCCACTTT. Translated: CAGRTGSNSPLHF.

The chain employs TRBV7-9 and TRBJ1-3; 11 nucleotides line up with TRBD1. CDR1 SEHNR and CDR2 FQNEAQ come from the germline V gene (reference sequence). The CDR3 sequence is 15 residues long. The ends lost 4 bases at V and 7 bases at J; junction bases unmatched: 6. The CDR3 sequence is CASSYRDRGRNTIYF. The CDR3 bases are TGTGCCAGCAGCTACCGGGACAGGGGGAGGAACACCATATATTTT.

In DNA form, the CDR3 reads TGTGCCAGCAGCTTAGGGAGGACCCAGGGGTCAGGCTATGGCTACACCTTC. The encoded protein is CASSLGRTQGSGYGYTF. The chain links TRBV7-2 to TRBJ1-2; D is perhaps TRBD1 (6 bases). Germline V gives CDR1 SGHTA, CDR2 FQGNSA. The ends were cut back, 1 base at V and 4 bases at J, with 19 bases in the middle. This CDR3 has 17 residues. Drawing the rest from reference TRBV7-2 and TRBJ1-2, the complete variable domain is GAGVSQSPSNKVTEKGKDVELRCDPISGHTALYWYRQSLGQGLEFLIYFQGNSAPDKSGLPSDRFSAERTGGSVSTLTIQRTQQEDSAVYLCASSLGRTQGSGYGYTFGSGTRLTVV.

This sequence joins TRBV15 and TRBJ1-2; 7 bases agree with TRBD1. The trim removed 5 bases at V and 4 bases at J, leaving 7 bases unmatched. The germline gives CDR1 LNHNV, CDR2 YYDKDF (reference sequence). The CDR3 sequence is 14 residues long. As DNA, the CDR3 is TGTGCCACCAGCGAAGGGGGCTCAGGCTATGGCTACACCTTC. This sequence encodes CATSEGGSGYGYTF.

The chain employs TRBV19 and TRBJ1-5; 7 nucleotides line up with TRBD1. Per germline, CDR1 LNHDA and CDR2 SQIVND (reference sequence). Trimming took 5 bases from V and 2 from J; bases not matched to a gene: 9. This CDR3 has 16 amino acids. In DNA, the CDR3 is TGTGCCAGTAGTCACATCCCGGGACAGCGCAATCAGCCCCAGCATTTT. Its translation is CASSHIPGQRNQPQHF.

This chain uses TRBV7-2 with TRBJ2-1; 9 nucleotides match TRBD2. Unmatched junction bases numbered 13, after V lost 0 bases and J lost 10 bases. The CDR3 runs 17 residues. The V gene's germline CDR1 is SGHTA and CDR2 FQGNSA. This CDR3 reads CASSLAALAGSKEEQFF. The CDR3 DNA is TGTGCCAGCAGCTTAGCGGCGCTAGCGGGGTCTAAAGAGGAGCAGTTCTTC.

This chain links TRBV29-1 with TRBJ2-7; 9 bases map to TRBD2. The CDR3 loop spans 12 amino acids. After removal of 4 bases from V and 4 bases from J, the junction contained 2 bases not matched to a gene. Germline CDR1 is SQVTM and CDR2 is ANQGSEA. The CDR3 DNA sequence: TGCAGCGTTGTAGCGGGGGATTACGAGCAGTACTTC. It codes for CSVVAGDYEQYF.